This T cell receptor (beta chain) was retrieved from a study of shared clonotypes between healthy human individuals. The study's findings and limits: Large depth notwithstanding, sorted-subset sequencing proved incomplete by rarefaction. Generation probability values for non-shared clonotypes were lower than those for clonotypes shared by all four donors.

Assay: immunoSEQ multiplex PCR; the TCRdb copy retains only in-frame clones and omits some. The sample has 2 million to 2.5 million clones; approximately 94% are singletons. As to this clone: Its target is not known.

Trimming removed 1 base at V and 6 bases at J, with 3 bases between. The CDR3 extends over 12 amino acids. Germline V lookup: CDR1 MDHEN, CDR2 SYDVKM. This TCR derives from a man aged 18 to 30 in good health. Some clones in this sample may be carry-over from other donors' samples. V gene TRBV28 combines with J gene TRBJ2-2, with unresolved D. Sequencing used naive CD4+ T cells from PBMCs. Subset of the sample: CD45RA+ positively selected. CDR3 nucleotide sequence: TGTGCCAGCAGTTTATTTGCCGGGGAGCTGTTTTTT. Protein sequence: CASSLFAGELFF.